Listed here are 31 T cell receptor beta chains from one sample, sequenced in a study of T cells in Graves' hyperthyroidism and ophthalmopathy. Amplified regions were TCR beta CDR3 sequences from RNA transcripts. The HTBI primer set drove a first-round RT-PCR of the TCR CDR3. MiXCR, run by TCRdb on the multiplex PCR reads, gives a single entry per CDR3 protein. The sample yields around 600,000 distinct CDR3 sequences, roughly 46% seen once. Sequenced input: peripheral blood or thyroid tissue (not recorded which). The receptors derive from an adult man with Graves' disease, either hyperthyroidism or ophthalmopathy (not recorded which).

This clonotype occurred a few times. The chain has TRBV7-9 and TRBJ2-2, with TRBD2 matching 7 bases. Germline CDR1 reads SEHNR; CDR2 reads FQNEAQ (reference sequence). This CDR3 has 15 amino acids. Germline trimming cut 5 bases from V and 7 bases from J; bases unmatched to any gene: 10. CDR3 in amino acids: CASSGPGLAGGELFF. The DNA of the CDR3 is TGTGCCAGCAGCGGTCCGGGATTAGCGGGCGGGGAGCTGTTTTTT.

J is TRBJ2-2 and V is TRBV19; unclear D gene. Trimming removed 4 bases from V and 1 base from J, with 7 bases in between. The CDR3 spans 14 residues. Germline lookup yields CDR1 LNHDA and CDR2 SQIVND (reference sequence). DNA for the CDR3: TGTGCCAGTAGTAGGTCTTGGAACACCGGGGAGCTGTTTTTT. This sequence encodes CASSRSWNTGELFF.

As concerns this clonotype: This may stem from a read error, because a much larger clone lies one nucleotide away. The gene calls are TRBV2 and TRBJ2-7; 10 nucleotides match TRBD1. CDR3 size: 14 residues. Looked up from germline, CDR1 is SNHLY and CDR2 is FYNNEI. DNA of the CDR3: TGTGCCATCAGTGATGGGACAGGGGACTACGAGCAGTACTTC. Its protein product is CAISDGTGDYEQYF. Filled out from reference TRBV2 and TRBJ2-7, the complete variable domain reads EPEVTQTPSHQVTQMGQEVILRCVPISNHLYFYWYRQILGQKVEFLVSFYNNEISEKSEIFDDQFSVERPDGSNFTLKIRSTKLEDSAMYFCAISDGTGDYEQYFGPGTRLTVT.

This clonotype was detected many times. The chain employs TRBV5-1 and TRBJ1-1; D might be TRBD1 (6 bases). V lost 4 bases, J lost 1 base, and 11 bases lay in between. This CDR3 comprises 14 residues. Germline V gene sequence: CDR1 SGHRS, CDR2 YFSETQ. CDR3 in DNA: TGCGCCAGCAGCCGACAGGTCTCGAACACTGAAGCTTTCTTT. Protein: CASSRQVSNTEAFF.

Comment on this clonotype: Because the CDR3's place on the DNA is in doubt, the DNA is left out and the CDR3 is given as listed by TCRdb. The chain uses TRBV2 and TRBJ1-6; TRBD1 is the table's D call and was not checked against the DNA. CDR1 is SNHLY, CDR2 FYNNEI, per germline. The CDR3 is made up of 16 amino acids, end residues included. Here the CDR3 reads CACSASGTADNSPLHF.

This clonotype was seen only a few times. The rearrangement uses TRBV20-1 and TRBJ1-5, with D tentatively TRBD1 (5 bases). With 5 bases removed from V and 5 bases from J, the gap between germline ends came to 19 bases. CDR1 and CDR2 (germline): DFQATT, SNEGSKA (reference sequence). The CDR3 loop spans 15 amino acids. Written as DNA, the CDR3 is TGCAGTGCTGGTTCGTTCGGCAGGGTGGATCAGCCCCAGCATTTT. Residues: CSAGSFGRVDQPQHF.

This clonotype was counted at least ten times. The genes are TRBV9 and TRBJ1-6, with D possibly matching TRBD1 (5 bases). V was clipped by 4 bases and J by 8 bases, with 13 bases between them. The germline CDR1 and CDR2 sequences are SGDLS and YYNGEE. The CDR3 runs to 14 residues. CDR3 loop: CASSPRDFYSPLHF. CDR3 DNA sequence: TGTGCCAGCAGCCCACGGGACTTCTATTCACCCCTCCACTTT.

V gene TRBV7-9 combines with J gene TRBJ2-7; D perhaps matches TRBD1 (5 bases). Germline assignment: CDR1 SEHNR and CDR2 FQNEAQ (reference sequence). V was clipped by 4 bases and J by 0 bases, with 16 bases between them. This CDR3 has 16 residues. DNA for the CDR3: TGTGCCAGCAGCTCAGCCCGGACAAGAAGCTCCTACGAGCAGTACTTC. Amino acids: CASSSARTRSSYEQYF.

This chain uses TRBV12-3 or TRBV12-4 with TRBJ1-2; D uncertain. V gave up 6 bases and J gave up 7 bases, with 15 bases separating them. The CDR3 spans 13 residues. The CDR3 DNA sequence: TGTGCCAGCAGCCAAAAACCCCTCCTTGGCTACACCTTC. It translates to CASSQKPLLGYTF.

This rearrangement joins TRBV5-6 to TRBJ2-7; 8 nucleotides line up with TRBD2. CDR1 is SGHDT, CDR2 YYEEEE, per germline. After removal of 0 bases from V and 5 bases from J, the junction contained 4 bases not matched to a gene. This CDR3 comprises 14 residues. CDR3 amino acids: CASSLEVAGNEQYF. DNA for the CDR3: TGTGCCAGCAGCTTGGAAGTAGCGGGAAACGAGCAGTACTTC.

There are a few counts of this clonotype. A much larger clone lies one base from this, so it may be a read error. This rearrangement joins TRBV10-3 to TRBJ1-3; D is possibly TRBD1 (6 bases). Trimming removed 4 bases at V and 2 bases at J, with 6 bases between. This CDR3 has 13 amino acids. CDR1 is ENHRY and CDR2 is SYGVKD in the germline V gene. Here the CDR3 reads CAISGTAGNTIYF. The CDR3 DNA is TGTGCCATCAGTGGGACAGCTGGAAACACCATATATTTT.

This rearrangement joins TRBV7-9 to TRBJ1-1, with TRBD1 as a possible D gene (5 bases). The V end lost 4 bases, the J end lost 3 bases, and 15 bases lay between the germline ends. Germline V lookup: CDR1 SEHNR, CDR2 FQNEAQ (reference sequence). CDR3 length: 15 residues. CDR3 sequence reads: CASSWDLGGYTEAFF. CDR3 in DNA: TGTGCCAGCAGCTGGGACCTCGGAGGGTACACTGAAGCTTTCTTT.

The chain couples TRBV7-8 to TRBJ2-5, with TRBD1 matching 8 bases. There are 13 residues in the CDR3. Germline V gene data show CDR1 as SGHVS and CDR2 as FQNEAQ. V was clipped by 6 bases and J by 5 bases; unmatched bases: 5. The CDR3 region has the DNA TGTGCCAGCAGGTACAGGGGGTTGGAGACCCAGTACTTC. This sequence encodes CASRYRGLETQYF.

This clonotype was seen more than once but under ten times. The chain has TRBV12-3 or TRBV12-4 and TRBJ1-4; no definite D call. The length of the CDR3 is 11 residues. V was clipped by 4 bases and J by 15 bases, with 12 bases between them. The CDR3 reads CASSSLGQVFF. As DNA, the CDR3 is TGTGCCAGCAGTTCCCTCGGCCAAGTGTTTTTT.

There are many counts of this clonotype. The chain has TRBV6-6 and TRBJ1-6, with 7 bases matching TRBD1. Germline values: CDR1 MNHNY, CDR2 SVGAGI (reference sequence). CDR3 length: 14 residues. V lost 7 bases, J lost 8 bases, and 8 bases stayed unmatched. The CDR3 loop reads CASTMTGIDSPLHF. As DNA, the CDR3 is TGTGCCAGCACCATGACAGGGATTGATTCACCCCTCCACTTT.

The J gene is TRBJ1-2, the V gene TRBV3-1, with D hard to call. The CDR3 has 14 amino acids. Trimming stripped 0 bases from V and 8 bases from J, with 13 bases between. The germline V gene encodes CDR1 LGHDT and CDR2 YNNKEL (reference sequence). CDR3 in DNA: TGTGCCAGCAGCCAAGATTACCGGGCGGGCGGCTACACCTTC. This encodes CASSQDYRAGGYTF.

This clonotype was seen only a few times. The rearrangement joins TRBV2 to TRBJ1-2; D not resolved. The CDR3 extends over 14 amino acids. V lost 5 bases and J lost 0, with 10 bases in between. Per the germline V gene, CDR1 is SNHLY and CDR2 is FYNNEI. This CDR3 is CASSLHVTNYGYTF. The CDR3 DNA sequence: TGTGCCAGCAGTTTGCACGTAACTAACTATGGCTACACCTTC. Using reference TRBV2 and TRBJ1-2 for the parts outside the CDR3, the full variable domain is EPEVTQTPSHQVTQMGQEVILRCVPISNHLYFYWYRQILGQKVEFLVSFYNNEISEKSEIFDDQFSVERPDGSNFTLKIRSTKLEDSAMYFCASSLHVTNYGYTFGSGTRLTVV.

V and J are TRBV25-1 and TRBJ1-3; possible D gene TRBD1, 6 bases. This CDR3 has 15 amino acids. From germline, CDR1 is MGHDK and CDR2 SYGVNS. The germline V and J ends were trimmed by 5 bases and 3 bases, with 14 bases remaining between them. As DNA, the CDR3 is TGTGCCAGCAGTAAAGCGGGGACACTTGGAAACACCATATATTTT. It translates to CASSKAGTLGNTIYF. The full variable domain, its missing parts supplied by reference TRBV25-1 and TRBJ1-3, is EADIYQTPRYLVIGTGKKITLECSQTMGHDKMYWYQQDPGMELHLIHYSYGVNSTEKGDLSSESTVSRIRTEHFPLTLESARPSHTSQYLCASSKAGTLGNTIYFGEGSWLTVV.

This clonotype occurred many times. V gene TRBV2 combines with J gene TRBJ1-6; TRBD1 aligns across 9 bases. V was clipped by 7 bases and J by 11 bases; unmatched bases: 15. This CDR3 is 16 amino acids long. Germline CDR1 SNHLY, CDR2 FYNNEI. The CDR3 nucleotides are TGTGCCAGCAAGGAGGACAGGGGATTTGGGGTCGCACCCCTCCACTTT. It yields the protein CASKEDRGFGVAPLHF.

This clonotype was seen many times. CDR3 protein: CASSYSPNQPQHF. The DNA for the CDR3 is TGTGCCAGCAGTTACAGCCCCAATCAGCCCCAGCATTTT. The chain joins TRBV2 to TRBJ1-5; no reliable D call. Trimming removed 5 bases at V and 3 bases at J, with 8 bases between. The CDR3 has 13 residues. CDR1 is SNHLY, CDR2 FYNNEI, per germline.

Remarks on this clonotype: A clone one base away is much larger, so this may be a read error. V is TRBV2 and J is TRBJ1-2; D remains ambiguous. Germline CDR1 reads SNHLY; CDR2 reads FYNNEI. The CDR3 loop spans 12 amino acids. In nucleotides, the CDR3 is TGTGCCAGCAGTGGGAGTCACAATGGCCACACCTTC. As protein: CASSGSHNGHTF.

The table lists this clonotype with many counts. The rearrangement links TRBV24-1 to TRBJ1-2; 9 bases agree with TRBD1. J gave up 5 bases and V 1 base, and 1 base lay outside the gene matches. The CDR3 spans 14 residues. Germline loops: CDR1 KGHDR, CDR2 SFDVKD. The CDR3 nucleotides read TGTGCCACCAGTGATTTTGACAGGGGGTATGGCTACACCTTC. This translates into CATSDFDRGYGYTF.

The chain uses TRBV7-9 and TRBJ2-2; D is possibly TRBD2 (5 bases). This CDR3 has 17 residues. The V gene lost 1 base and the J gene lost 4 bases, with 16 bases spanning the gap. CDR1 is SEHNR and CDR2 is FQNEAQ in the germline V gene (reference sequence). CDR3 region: CASSLGIRSGSTGELFF. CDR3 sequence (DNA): TGTGCCAGCAGCTTAGGGATTAGGTCGGGGAGCACCGGGGAGCTGTTTTTT.

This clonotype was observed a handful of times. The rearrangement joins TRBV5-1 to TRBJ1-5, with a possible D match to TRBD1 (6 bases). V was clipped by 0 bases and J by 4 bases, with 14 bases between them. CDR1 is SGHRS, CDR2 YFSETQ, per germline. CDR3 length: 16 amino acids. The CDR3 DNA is TGCGCCAGCAGCTTGGATTCAGGGGATTCTAATCAGCCCCAGCATTTT. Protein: CASSLDSGDSNQPQHF.

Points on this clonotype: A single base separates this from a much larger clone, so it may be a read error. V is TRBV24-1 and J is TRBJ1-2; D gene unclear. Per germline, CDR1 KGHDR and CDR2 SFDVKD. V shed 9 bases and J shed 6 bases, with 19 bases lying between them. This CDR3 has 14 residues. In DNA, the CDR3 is TGTGCCACCCGGGGAACAGAGGGCGCGAATGGCTACACCTTC. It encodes CATRGTEGANGYTF.

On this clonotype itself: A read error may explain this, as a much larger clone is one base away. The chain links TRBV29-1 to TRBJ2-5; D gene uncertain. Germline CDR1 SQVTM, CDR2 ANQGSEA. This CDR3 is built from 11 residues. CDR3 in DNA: TGCAGCGTTGTTCCAGAAGAGATCCAGTACTTC. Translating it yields CSVVPEEIQYF.

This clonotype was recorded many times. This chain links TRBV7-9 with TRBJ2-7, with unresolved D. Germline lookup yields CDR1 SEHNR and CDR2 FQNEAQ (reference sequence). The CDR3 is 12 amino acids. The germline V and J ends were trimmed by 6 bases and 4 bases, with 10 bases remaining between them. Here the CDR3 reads CASSPSGYEQYF. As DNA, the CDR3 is TGTGCCAGCAGTCCGTCCGGGTACGAGCAGTACTTC.

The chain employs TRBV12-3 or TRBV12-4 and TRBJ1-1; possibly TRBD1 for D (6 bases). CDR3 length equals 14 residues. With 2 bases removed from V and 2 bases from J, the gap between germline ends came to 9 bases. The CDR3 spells CASSLWTDNTEAFF. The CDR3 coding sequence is TGTGCCAGCAGTTTATGGACAGACAACACTGAAGCTTTCTTT.

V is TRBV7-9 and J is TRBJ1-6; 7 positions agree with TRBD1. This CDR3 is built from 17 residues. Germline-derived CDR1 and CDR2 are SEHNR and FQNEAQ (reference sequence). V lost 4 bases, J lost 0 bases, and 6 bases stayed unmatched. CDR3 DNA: TGTGCCAGCAGCTCAACAGGGGCCAGCTCCTATAATTCACCCCTCCACTTT. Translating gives CASSSTGASSYNSPLHF.

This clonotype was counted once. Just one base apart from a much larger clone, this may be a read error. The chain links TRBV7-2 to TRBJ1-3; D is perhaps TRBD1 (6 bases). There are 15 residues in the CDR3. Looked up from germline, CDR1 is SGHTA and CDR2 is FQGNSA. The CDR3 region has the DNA TGTGCCAGCAGCCGAGACAGGTTCTCTGGAAACACCACATATTTT. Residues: CASSRDRFSGNTTYF.

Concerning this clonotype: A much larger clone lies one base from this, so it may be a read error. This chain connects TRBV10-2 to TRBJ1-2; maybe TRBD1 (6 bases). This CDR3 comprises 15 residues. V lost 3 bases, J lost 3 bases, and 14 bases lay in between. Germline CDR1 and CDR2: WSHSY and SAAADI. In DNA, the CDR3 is TGCGCCAGCAGTGAAGGGGGTGAGGGGGACTATGGCTACACCTTC. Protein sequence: CASSEGGEGDYGYTF.